The source of this TCR beta chain is a study of OX40 agonist ivuxolimab in advanced cancers. Broadly, across the study: Ivuxolimab was a fully human IgG2 agonistic monoclonal antibody targeting the costimulatory receptor OX40 (CD134). Intravenous ivuxolimab was administered to patients every 2 weeks at six dose levels: 0.01, 0.1, 0.3, 1.5, 3 and 10 mg/kg. In the dose-escalation cohort, around four fifths of patients were male, and the mean age was roughly 60 years, with a range of roughly 20 to 80. The purpose of peripheral TCRbeta sequencing was to test whether ivuxolimab changed TCR sequence diversity and led to clonal T-cell expansion. The paper reports the monotherapy dose-escalation portion (N ≈ 50 patients) of the phase I ivuxolimab trial. Of the approximately 54 dose-escalation patients, hepatocellular carcinoma was present in approximately 20, melanoma in roughly 15, renal cell carcinoma in 9 and head and neck cancer in 9. Prior anti-PD-1, anti-PD-L1 or anti-CTLA-4 therapy was permitted, and about two fifths of dose-escalation patients had received checkpoint inhibitors. Partial responses were achieved by three dose-escalation patients, of whom one had hepatocellular carcinoma and two had cutaneous melanoma. Results and caveats for the whole study, not just this receptor: At doses from 0.1 to 3.0 mg/kg, clonal expansion was seen in both CD4+ and CD8+ blood T cells between baseline and week 6. In the 0.1-3.0 mg/kg groups, partial responders had among the lowest normalized peripheral clonal expansion, particularly in CD8+ T cells. After ivuxolimab, CD8+ T cells had more expanded clones than CD4+ T cells on average. Antigen specificity was not determined for the clonally expanded peripheral T cells. Low levels of normalized T-cell clonal expansion were also seen in some patients who did not respond.

Remarks on this clone: What this receptor recognizes is not known. Base qualities are missing; no much larger clone stands one base away.

For sequencing of the TCRbeta CDR3 region, genomic DNA was extracted from the sorted cells. The immunoSEQ Assay was used for sequencing of TCRbeta CDR3 regions. The table comes from immuneACCESS by way of TCRdb, which keeps in-frame sequences with V and J called. Part of the clones is missing from these tables; in studies checked, under half for an unresolved V gene and the rest for unknown reasons. For this sample there are approximately 90,000 clones; approximately 91% appear just once. About 0.3% of the sample goes to the ten largest clones. The trial excluded patients who had a history of autoimmune disease or who were on systemic immunosuppression. Peripheral blood for TCR sequencing was collected from all dose cohorts at baseline, on cycle 4 day 1, and on cycle 7 day 1. Samples came from an open-label, multicenter, first-in-human phase I dose-escalation trial of ivuxolimab. Adults with locally advanced or metastatic head and neck squamous cell, hepatocellular, melanoma or renal cell carcinoma were enrolled in the trial. Before TCR sequencing, CD4+ T cells and CD8+ T cells from peripheral blood were sorted into separate populations.

This clonotype originated in an adult with an advanced solid tumor such as melanoma, head and neck, liver or kidney cancer. The material was CD4+ or CD8+ T cells sorted from blood, obtained in a trial of the OX40 agonist ivuxolimab.

The CDR3 protein sequence reads: CASKIDSSYNEQFF. The bases are TGTGCCAGCAAGATCGACAGTTCCTACAATGAGCAGTTCTTC. In this chain, TRBV6-6 is recombined with TRBJ2-1, with TRBD1 tentatively as D gene (5 bases match). From the cysteine through the phenylalanine, the CDR3 covers 14 amino acids. Just CDR3 DNA is preserved here, 42 bases in frame from base 1. CDR1 and CDR2, per the germline V gene (reference sequence), are MNHNY and SVGAGI. The trim is 7 bases for V and 1 base for J, with a gap of 11 bases between the germline ends.